What follows are 8 T cell receptor beta chains derived from one specimen sequenced in a study of T-cell reconstitution after alpha-beta-depleted transplantation in children. Molecular barcoding with unique molecular identifiers was used for the TCRbeta library. TCRdb called the PCR reads again in MiXCR, with one record for every CDR3 protein. Of more than 550,000 distinct CDR3 sequences listed, roughly a tenth are singletons. The specimen was PBMCs from the stem cell graft donor, collected from the stem cell graft. Source of these receptors: a human donor who donated a stem cell graft to a child with acute myeloid leukemia.

This clonotype was observed a handful of times. This chain connects TRBV29-1 to TRBJ2-7, with a weak D call TRBD1 (6 bases). The V end lost 5 bases, the J end lost 0 bases, and 14 bases lay between the germline ends. The CDR3 extends over 14 amino acids. Germline CDR1 and CDR2: SQVTM and ANQGSEA. Here the CDR3 reads CSVPSDRSSYEQYF. CDR3 bases: TGCAGCGTTCCCAGCGACAGGAGCTCCTACGAGCAGTACTTC.

Only a few counts were recorded for this clonotype. The chain links TRBV14 to TRBJ2-7; 8 positions match TRBD2. The V segment lost 1 base and the J segment 6 bases; nucleotides outside the gene matches: 14. The V gene's germline CDR1 is SGHDN and CDR2 FVKESK. This CDR3 contains 17 residues. In DNA, the CDR3 is TGTGCCAGCAGCCAAGGAGGACCGGGACTAGGAATTGGCGAGCAGTACTTC. Its protein is CASSQGGPGLGIGEQYF.

On this clonotype: A much bigger clone sits one base away, suggesting this may be a read error. This rearrangement joins TRBV6-2 or TRBV6-3 to TRBJ1-1; 11 nucleotides line up with TRBD1. Germline V lookup: CDR1 MNHEY, CDR2 SVGEGT. V was pared by 7 bases and J by 7 bases, with 8 bases of the junction left unmatched. The CDR3 has 14 amino acids. The CDR3 nucleotides are TGTGCCAGCATACCAGGACAGGGGGCGGTTGAAGCTTTCTTT. Translation: CASIPGQGAVEAFF.

The CDR3 nucleotides are TGTGCCAGCAGCTTAGTCGCTAGCGGCCACGAGCAGTACTTC. It yields the protein CASSLVASGHEQYF. J is TRBJ2-7 and V is TRBV7-2; TRBD2 agrees at 7 bases. With V trimmed by 1 base and J by 5 bases, 5 bases remained unmatched. Per germline, CDR1 SGHTA and CDR2 FQGNSA. The CDR3 extends over 14 amino acids.

This clonotype was observed at least ten times. The rearrangement links TRBV4-3 to TRBJ2-5, with TRBD2 matching over 9 bases. The CDR3 has 13 residues. Germline CDR1 reads LGHNA; CDR2 reads YSLEER. The ends lost 4 bases at V and 4 bases at J; junction bases unmatched: 1. This chain's CDR3 is CASSLLAGETQYF. The CDR3 nucleotides read TGCGCCAGCAGCCTACTAGCGGGAGAGACCCAGTACTTC.

The V call is TRBV28, the J call TRBJ2-4; 9 nucleotides agree with TRBD2. CDR1 and CDR2 from the germline V gene are MDHEN and SYDVKM. CDR3 length: 16 amino acids. V lost 6 bases and J lost 4; bases outside the gene matches: 10. The CDR3: CASSSPGLAAKNIQYF. In DNA form, the CDR3 reads TGTGCCAGCAGCTCTCCGGGACTAGCTGCAAAAAACATTCAGTACTTC.

In this sample, this clonotype turned up a few times. The V and J genes are TRBV11-3 and TRBJ2-1; D is undetermined. V was pared by 3 bases and J by 5 bases, with 14 bases between. Germline CDR1 and CDR2: SGHNT and YENEEA. The CDR3 sequence is 15 residues long. CDR3 in DNA: TGTGCCAGCAGCTTGATTGTGCTAGTTCACAATGAGCAGTTCTTC. It specifies CASSLIVLVHNEQFF.

The V gene is TRBV3-1, the J gene TRBJ1-5, with TRBD1 identical over 7 bases. CDR1 and CDR2 (germline): LGHDT, YNNKEL (reference sequence). This CDR3 region has 15 residues. Trimming cost V 1 base and J 7 bases; bases outside gene matches: 7. The CDR3, as DNA: TGTGCCAGCAGCCAAGGGAGGCAGGGGGGCCAGCCCCAGCATTTT. Translated, it gives CASSQGRQGGQPQHF.